These T cell receptor beta chains were read from a single sample in a study of blood T cell repertoires in COVID-19. Data came from immunoSEQ multiplex PCR; TCRdb stores just in-frame clones and leaves some out. The sample lists about 72,000 clones, 82% occurring once. Sequencing input: peripheral blood. The receptors shown here come from a human donor in a cohort sampled during active COVID-19. CDR3s include the opening cysteine and the closing phenylalanine or tryptophan. D genes are given only for firm matches. Size is stated for part of the rows, as once, few or many counts, or as a class when the clone is expanded.

V gene: TRBV5-8; D gene: TRBD1; clone size: once; J gene: TRBJ2-7; CDR3 DNA: TGTGCCAGCAGCTTGGGTCGACAGGGGGCAGGCGAGCAGTACTTC; CDR3 protein: CASSLGRQGAGEQYF
V gene: TRBV4-1; D gene: TRBD2; clone size: .; J gene: TRBJ2-3; CDR3 DNA: TGCGCCAGCAGCCAAGTGCGGGGGGTCCTTAGAACAGATACGCAGTATTTT; CDR3 protein: CASSQVRGVLRTDTQYF
V gene: TRBV18; D gene: .; clone size: .; J gene: TRBJ2-3; CDR3 DNA: TGTGCCAGCTCACCACCCGGGGGTGGCACAGATACGCAGTATTTT; CDR3 protein: CASSPPGGGTDTQYF
V gene: TRBV19; D gene: .; clone size: once; J gene: TRBJ1-1; CDR3 DNA: TGTGCCAGTAGTCCAGGGGTCTTGATGAACACTGAAGCTTTCTTT; CDR3 protein: CASSPGVLMNTEAFF
V gene: TRBV14; D gene: .; clone size: .; J gene: TRBJ1-2; CDR3 DNA: TGTGCCAGCAGCCAAGCCGCACAAATACAGGGTGTGCTTGGCTACACCTTC; CDR3 protein: CASSQAAQIQGVLGYTF
V gene: TRBV4-1; D gene: TRBD2; clone size: .; J gene: TRBJ2-7; CDR3 DNA: TGCGCCAGCAGCCTCGGGACTAGCTTACCCTACGAGCAGTACTTC; CDR3 protein: CASSLGTSLPYEQYF
V gene: TRBV5-1; D gene: .; clone size: .; J gene: TRBJ2-5; CDR3 DNA: TGCGCCAGCAGCACCGCTCCCGGGACAACCCAAGAGACCCAGTACTTC; CDR3 protein: CASSTAPGTTQETQYF
V gene: TRBV6-2/TRBV6-3; D gene: TRBD2; clone size: .; J gene: TRBJ2-7; CDR3 DNA: TGTGCCAGCAGCCCTAGGCGGGGGGGCCCCTACGAGCAGTACTTC; CDR3 protein: CASSPRRGGPYEQYF
V gene: TRBV3-1/TRBV3-2; D gene: TRBD2; clone size: .; J gene: TRBJ2-2; CDR3 DNA: TGTGCCAGCAGCCCTAGCGGGGGGGCCAGAACCGGGGAGCTGTTTTTT; CDR3 protein: CASSPSGGARTGELFF
V gene: TRBV5-1; D gene: .; clone size: .; J gene: TRBJ2-5; CDR3 DNA: TGCGCCAGCAGCTTGGAGTCTCGCGGGGAGACCCAGTACTTC; CDR3 protein: CASSLESRGETQYF
V gene: TRBV5-4; D gene: .; clone size: .; J gene: TRBJ2-7; CDR3 DNA: TGTGCCAGCAGCCCACAGGGGGACTATTCCTACGAGCAGTACTTC; CDR3 protein: CASSPQGDYSYEQYF
V gene: TRBV10-2; D gene: TRBD1; clone size: .; J gene: TRBJ2-5; CDR3 DNA: TGCGCCAGCAGGTCCACGACAGGGAGAGTGGAGACCCAGTACTTC; CDR3 protein: CASRSTTGRVETQYF
V gene: TRBV19; D gene: .; clone size: .; J gene: TRBJ1-6; CDR3 DNA: TGTGCCAGTAGTAACAACGCTAATTCACCCCTCCACTTT; CDR3 protein: CASSNNANSPLHF
V gene: TRBV9; D gene: .; clone size: once; J gene: TRBJ1-3; CDR3 DNA: TGTGCCAGCGCCCCAGGGGCGGGAAACACCATATATTTT; CDR3 protein: CASAPGAGNTIYF
V gene: TRBV4-3; D gene: TRBD2; clone size: few; J gene: TRBJ2-7; CDR3 DNA: TGCGCCAGCAGCCAAGTTTTAGCGGGGGTGGCGGGCTCCTACGAGCAGTACTTC; CDR3 protein: CASSQVLAGVAGSYEQYF
V gene: TRBV7-9; D gene: .; clone size: .; J gene: TRBJ2-6; CDR3 DNA: TGTGCCAGCAGCTTAGGACCCGGGTCCAGCTCTGGGGCCAACGTCCTGACTTTC; CDR3 protein: CASSLGPGSSSGANVLTF
V gene: TRBV7-9; D gene: .; clone size: .; J gene: TRBJ2-1; CDR3 DNA: TGTGCCAGCAGCCAAACATGGGACTCCTCCTACAATGAGCAGTTCTTC; CDR3 protein: CASSQTWDSSYNEQFF
V gene: TRBV19; D gene: TRBD1; clone size: .; J gene: TRBJ2-7; CDR3 DNA: TGTGCCAGTAGCTCCGGGACAGGAACCTACGAGCAGTACTTC; CDR3 protein: CASSSGTGTYEQYF
V gene: TRBV10-3; D gene: TRBD2; clone size: .; J gene: TRBJ2-3; CDR3 DNA: TGTGCCATCAGAAGCGGGGGGGCTGAAGATACGCAGTATTTT; CDR3 protein: CAIRSGGAEDTQYF
V gene: TRBV7-9; D gene: TRBD1; clone size: .; J gene: TRBJ2-4; CDR3 DNA: TGTGCCAGCAGCCTCGCCGGGACAGGGAAAAACATTCAGTACTTC; CDR3 protein: CASSLAGTGKNIQYF
V gene: TRBV7-7; D gene: TRBD1; clone size: .; J gene: TRBJ2-7; CDR3 DNA: TGTGCTAGCAGCTTATCCACGACAGGGGTACGGTACGAGCAGTACTTC; CDR3 protein: CASSLSTTGVRYEQYF
V gene: TRBV9; D gene: .; clone size: .; J gene: TRBJ1-2; CDR3 DNA: TGTGCCAGCAGCGGCCAGGCAGGTCGGGAAGATAACTATGGCTACACCTTC; CDR3 protein: CASSGQAGREDNYGYTF
V gene: TRBV6-5; D gene: TRBD2; clone size: .; J gene: TRBJ2-1; CDR3 DNA: TGTGCCAGCAGGCGGACTAGCGGGGGGTACAATGAGCAGTTCTTC; CDR3 protein: CASRRTSGGYNEQFF
V gene: TRBV4-2; D gene: TRBD2; clone size: .; J gene: TRBJ2-1; CDR3 DNA: TGTGCCAGCAGCCAAGTAGGGATAGCGGGGGCCGTAGGCAATGAGCAGTTCTTC; CDR3 protein: CASSQVGIAGAVGNEQFF
V gene: TRBV18; D gene: .; clone size: .; J gene: TRBJ1-6; CDR3 DNA: TGTGCCAGCTCACCCTCAGGGGTGGACAATTCACCCCTCCACTTT; CDR3 protein: CASSPSGVDNSPLHF
V gene: TRBV4-3; D gene: TRBD1; clone size: .; J gene: TRBJ2-2; CDR3 DNA: TGCGCCAGCAGCCAAGAATTGCAGGGGGCGGAGGGGACCGGGGAGCTGTTTTTT; CDR3 protein: CASSQELQGAEGTGELFF
V gene: TRBV18; D gene: .; clone size: .; J gene: TRBJ2-7; CDR3 DNA: TGTGCCAGCTCACCACCGACGCGCCGGGGGTACGAGCAGTACTTC; CDR3 protein: CASSPPTRRGYEQYF
V gene: TRBV14; D gene: TRBD2; clone size: .; J gene: TRBJ2-5; CDR3 DNA: TGTGCCAGCAGCCAAGGACTAGCGGAACAAGAGACCCAGTACTTC; CDR3 protein: CASSQGLAEQETQYF
V gene: TRBV7-2; D gene: .; clone size: .; J gene: TRBJ1-1; CDR3 DNA: TGTGCCAGCAGCCACCAGGGCGGCGACACTGAAGCTTTCTTT; CDR3 protein: CASSHQGGDTEAFF
V gene: TRBV19; D gene: .; clone size: few; J gene: TRBJ2-7; CDR3 DNA: TGTGCCAGTAGTATGTTCGCGGGGTCCTTCTCCGAGCAGTACTTC; CDR3 protein: CASSMFAGSFSEQYF
V gene: TRBV30; D gene: TRBD1; clone size: .; J gene: TRBJ1-4; CDR3 DNA: TGTGCCGGCGGGACAGGGCCTTCGGAAAAACTGTTTTTT; CDR3 protein: CAGGTGPSEKLFF
V gene: TRBV6-1; D gene: TRBD1; clone size: .; J gene: TRBJ2-7; CDR3 DNA: TGTGCCAGCAGTGAATGGCGCTGGGGACAGGGGGTCCAAGAGCAGTACTTC; CDR3 protein: CASSEWRWGQGVQEQYF
V gene: TRBV30; D gene: TRBD1; clone size: .; J gene: TRBJ1-5; CDR3 DNA: TGTGCCTGGAGTCTACAGGGGCAGGGCAATCAGCCCCAGCATTTT; CDR3 protein: CAWSLQGQGNQPQHF
V gene: TRBV7-9; D gene: .; clone size: .; J gene: TRBJ2-1; CDR3 DNA: TGTGCCAGCAGCTTCCCCCAAAGGGGTGATGAGCAGTTCTTC; CDR3 protein: CASSFPQRGDEQFF
V gene: TRBV4-2; D gene: .; clone size: once; J gene: TRBJ1-1; CDR3 DNA: TGTGCCAGCAGCCAAGATTTCGGACAGCGGGCTTTCTTT; CDR3 protein: CASSQDFGQRAFF
V gene: TRBV27; D gene: .; clone size: medium-sized; J gene: TRBJ1-6; CDR3 DNA: TGTGCCAGCAGTTTCGGGGATAATTCACCCCTCCACTTT; CDR3 protein: CASSFGDNSPLHF
V gene: TRBV5-1; D gene: TRBD1; clone size: .; J gene: TRBJ1-6; CDR3 DNA: TGCGCCAGCAGCCTGGGACAGAATAATTCACCCCTCCACTTT; CDR3 protein: CASSLGQNNSPLHF